This T cell receptor beta chain was sequenced in a study of blood T cell repertoires in COVID-19. Study-wide background: The United States, Italy and Spain were the sources of the acute and convalescent COVID-19 samples. T cells, B-cell-depleted T cells, or PBMCs supplied cDNA or gDNA.

CDR3 size: 14 residues. The ends lost 4 bases at V and 1 base at J; junction bases unmatched: 1. Germline values: CDR1 SEHNR, CDR2 FQNEAQ (reference sequence). Sequencing used immunoSEQ multiplex PCR; TCRdb keeps in-frame clones, though not all of them. The sample holds approximately 300,000 clones; 86% are singletons and the top ten take about 1.7%. V is TRBV7-9 and J is TRBJ2-7; TRBD2 aligns across 10 bases. The receptor was derived from a woman aged 50 to 65 with acute or convalescent COVID-19. Material: peripheral blood. The CDR3 nucleotides are TGTGCCAGCAGCTCTAGCGGGGGATCCTACGAGCAGTACTTC. Translating it yields CASSSSGGSYEQYF.